This T cell receptor beta chain was sequenced during a study of radiotherapy plus CTLA-4 blockade in lung cancer. Looking at the study overall: Among enrolled patients, 15% to 20% responded and roughly 28% achieved disease control. Study-wide results and caveats: In blood, tumor-derived TCR clones expanded after radiotherapy plus ipilimumab. Per reports, early blood T cell clone dynamics, plus interferon-beta, forecast response most strongly.

Alongside CTLA-4 blockade with ipilimumab, patients with chemo-refractory metastatic non-small-cell lung cancer received focal radiation. The CDR3 contains 15 residues. V was clipped by 6 bases and J by 5 bases, with 14 bases between them. Sequencing was performed with immunoSEQ multiplex PCR; in TCRdb, only in-frame clones are kept and a portion is missing. The sample lists 62,000 or so clones; 79% were seen once. In the case of this clone: Its antigen is as yet unknown.

The receptor was isolated from a human donor with non-small cell lung cancer who had a complete response to radiotherapy plus ipilimumab. The sequencing here drew on peripheral blood, taken from a patient treated with radiotherapy plus ipilimumab. V and J are TRBV23-1 and TRBJ1-6; TRBD1 might be the D (6 bases). TRBV23-1 is treated as an ORF (open reading frame) with a function not yet certain. The CDR3: CASSPRGADNSPLHF. In nucleotides, the CDR3 is TGCGCCAGCAGCCCCAGGGGAGCCGATAATTCACCCCTCCACTTT.